This section outlines one T cell receptor beta chain sequence together with its context. Its target is not known. Libraries were prepared by immunoSEQ multiplex PCR; TCRdb keeps only in-frame clonotypes and omits some of them. The table records approximately 80,000 clones, about 91% of them present only once. The entry originates in a study of a mutant IDH1 vaccine in newly diagnosed glioma. As for time point: week 5, during vaccination. Mutant IDH1 20-mer peptide, at 300 ug, made up each vaccine dose, with topical imiquimod. Germline CDR1 is SGHTA and CDR2 is FQGTGA. V was pared by 1 base and J by 0 bases, with 14 bases between. CDR3 length: 17 residues.

The specimen was PBMCs, collected from a glioma patient whose treatment included an IDH1 peptide vaccine. The origin of this receptor is a woman aged 45-65 years with glioma. The chain joins TRBV7-3 to TRBJ2-3; a weak D match, TRBD2 (5 bases). Here the CDR3 reads CASSLRSGRKSTDTQYF. The CDR3 DNA is TGTGCCAGCAGCTTAAGGTCGGGGAGAAAGAGCACAGATACGCAGTATTTT.